The 30 T cell receptor beta chains listed next were all sequenced from one sample in a study of tumor-infiltrating lymphocytes in primary liver carcinoma. DNA and RNA were both co-extracted from approximately 22-30 mg of bulk tissue that had not been sorted. Synthesis of TCR beta cDNA was carried out from 450 to 650 ng total RNA with a constant-region primer. Amplification in three nested multiplex PCR rounds with slightly modified ARM-PCR gave rise to TCR beta libraries. TRBV1-TRBV30 forward primers paired with a C-beta reverse primer were used in the first two PCR rounds, which ran roughly 11 cycles each. TCRdb re-analysed the multiplex PCR reads in MiXCR, keeping a single row per CDR3 protein. This sample yields approximately 45,000 distinct CDR3 sequences, of which approximately 82% are seen a single time; 38% belongs to the top ten. Sequenced sample: tumor-adjacent normal liver tissue. Receptor source: a woman in her 30s with primary liver carcinoma and hepatitis B virus infection.

The table lists this clonotype with many counts. V is TRBV28 and J is TRBJ2-1; D is unclear. V dropped 6 bases and J dropped 8 bases, with 23 bases sitting between them. This CDR3 is 16 amino acids long. In germline, CDR1 is MDHEN, CDR2 SYDVKM. CDR3 protein: CASSSPRSTRTDEQFF. CDR3 DNA sequence: TGTGCCAGCAGCTCCCCGCGGTCAACCAGAACGGATGAGCAGTTCTTC.

Regarding this clonotype: One base away lies a much larger clone, so this may be a sequencing read error. The genes are TRBV28 and TRBJ2-1; D may be TRBD1 (6 bases). This CDR3 contains 15 residues. Deletions cut 6 bases from V and 7 bases from J, with 19 bases between. From germline, CDR1 is MDHEN and CDR2 SYDVKM. CDR3 coding DNA: TGTGCCAGCAGCCACCTTAACAGGGATGGGAATGAGCAGTTCTTC. Protein product: CASSHLNRDGNEQFF.

Regarding this clonotype: One junction end does not reproduce the germline sequence, and a read error may be involved. The chain uses TRBV11-1 and TRBJ2-7; D gene uncertain. Per germline, CDR1 SGHAT and CDR2 FQDESV (reference sequence). The CDR3 extends over 14 amino acids. CDR3 sequence reads: CANSLVTGTYEQYF. DNA of the CDR3: TGTGCCAACAGCTTAGTTACTGGAACCTACGAACAGTACTTC.

This clonotype appeared a few times. The V call is TRBV19, the J call TRBJ2-1; 8 bases agree with TRBD2. The V gene's germline CDR1 is LNHDA and CDR2 SQIVND (reference sequence). The CDR3 spans 15 residues. The V gene end was trimmed by 7 bases and the J gene end by 7 bases; junction bases not matched to a gene: 12. The CDR3 sequence is CASMSGSTSMNEQFF. The CDR3 DNA follows: TGTGCCAGTATGAGCGGGAGTACCAGTATGAATGAGCAGTTCTTC.

The V gene is TRBV7-3, the J gene TRBJ2-1; no definite D call. This CDR3 is built from 14 residues. The V gene's germline CDR1 is SGHTA and CDR2 FQGTGA. Trimming pared 4 bases from V and 8 bases from J, leaving 15 bases between. Here the CDR3 DNA reads TGTGCCAGCAGCTCCCCGACCCGCTCTCATGAGCAGTTCTTC. This translates into CASSSPTRSHEQFF. Combining the CDR3 with reference TRBV7-3 and TRBJ2-1 gives the whole variable domain GAGVSQTPSNKVTEKGKYVELRCDPISGHTALYWYRQSLGQGPEFLIYFQGTGAADDSGLPNDRFFAVRPEGSVSTLKIQRTERGDSAVYLCASSSPTRSHEQFFGPGTRLTVL.

The chain links TRBV10-2 to TRBJ2-1; D is possibly TRBD2 (6 bases). From germline, CDR1 is WSHSY and CDR2 SAAADI. V was cut by 3 bases and J by 10 bases, with 25 bases left in between. This CDR3 spans 17 amino acids. CDR3 loop: CASSDSGTCGPRGEQFF. Here the CDR3 DNA reads TGCGCCAGCAGTGACTCTGGGACTTGCGGGCCCCGCGGGGAGCAGTTCTTC.

This chain joins TRBV29-1 and TRBJ2-1, with 12 bases aligning to TRBD2. Per the germline V gene, CDR1 is SQVTM and CDR2 is ANQGSEA. There are 14 residues in the CDR3. With 8 bases clipped from V and 5 bases from J, the junction kept 7 bases outside the gene matches. As DNA, the CDR3 is TGCAGCACTCAGGGACTAGCGGGCGACAATGAGCAGTTCTTC. Its protein product is CSTQGLAGDNEQFF.

The gene calls are TRBV7-9 and TRBJ2-7, with D unresolved. The CDR3 spans 14 residues. From germline, CDR1 is SEHNR and CDR2 FQNEAQ (reference sequence). With 8 bases removed from V and 0 bases from J, the gap between germline ends came to 14 bases. CDR3 in amino acids: CASASRGLSYEQYF. For the CDR3, the DNA is TGTGCCAGCGCCTCGAGAGGCCTCTCCTACGAGCAGTACTTC.

This chain connects TRBV29-1 to TRBJ2-5, with TRBD1 matching 7 bases. Germline CDR1 is SQVTM and CDR2 is ANQGSEA. V shed 8 bases and J 10 bases; nucleotides not matched to a gene: 19. The CDR3 loop spans 14 amino acids. CDR3 amino acids: CSIAPSGMGQIQYF. The CDR3, as DNA: TGCAGCATTGCCCCCTCCGGGATGGGACAGATCCAGTACTTC.

This clonotype has just a few counts. The chain recombines TRBV19 with TRBJ2-1; 9 bases are a match to TRBD2. The CDR3 totals 18 residues. V gave up 5 bases and J gave up 7 bases; unmatched junction bases: 18. Germline CDR1 reads LNHDA; CDR2 reads SQIVND (reference sequence). Here the CDR3 reads CASSPPSKGGRAVNEQFF. CDR3 in DNA: TGTGCCAGTAGTCCACCCTCCAAAGGCGGGAGGGCCGTAAATGAGCAGTTCTTC.

This clonotype was found many times. The chain combines TRBV12-3 or TRBV12-4 with TRBJ1-2; TRBD1 matches at 7 bases. The J segment lost 11 bases and the V segment lost 0 bases, leaving 15 bases of the junction unmatched. This CDR3 comprises 16 residues. The CDR3 nucleotides are TGTGCCAGCAGTTTAGCCCAGACTTCGCAGGGGGTTGGGTACACCTTC. Residues: CASSLAQTSQGVGYTF.

About this clonotype itself: Compared with germline, one end of the junction differs, possibly owing to a read error. The chain recombines TRBV4-3 with TRBJ2-2, with D possibly being TRBD2 (5 bases). This CDR3 is built from 15 residues. Germline CDR1 reads LGHNA; CDR2 reads YSLEER. The CDR3 loop is CANSQELGGTGEQFF. The CDR3 DNA follows: TGCGCCAACAGTCAAGAACTGGGTGGCACCGGGGAGCAGTTTTTT.

The gene calls are TRBV4-2 and TRBJ2-2; D might be TRBD2 (6 bases). Trimming cost V 5 bases and J 10 bases, with 20 bases left between them. The CDR3 has 15 residues. The germline gives CDR1 LGHNA, CDR2 YNFKEQ. The CDR3: CASSSLTCGALELFF. CDR3 nucleotide sequence: TGTGCCAGCAGCTCTCTAACTTGCGGGGCCTTGGAGCTGTTTTTT.

The chain uses TRBV7-2 and TRBJ2-5, with unresolved D. V was pared by 1 base and J by 7 bases, with 13 bases between. The germline V gene encodes CDR1 SGHTA and CDR2 FQGNSA. This CDR3 is built from 14 residues. CDR3 in amino acids: CASSLGRASGTQYF. For the CDR3, the DNA is TGTGCCAGCAGCTTAGGAAGAGCCTCCGGGACCCAGTACTTC.

The genes are TRBV29-1 and TRBJ1-2, with 9 bases matching TRBD1. The CDR3 has 15 residues. Germline V gene sequence: CDR1 SQVTM, CDR2 ANQGSEA. V shed 4 bases and J 6 bases; nucleotides not matched to a gene: 12. The CDR3 bases are TGCAGCGTTGTCCAACAGGGGGCTCCTACTGATGGCTACACCTTC. As protein: CSVVQQGAPTDGYTF.

This clonotype showed up just once. A junction end diverges from the germline sequence, so it may reflect a read error. The chain joins TRBV10-3 to TRBJ2-1, with 8 bases fitting TRBD2. The CDR3 consists of 16 residues. Looked up from germline, CDR1 is ENHRY and CDR2 is SYGVKD. The CDR3 here is CAISEPAAGAYNEHFF. The CDR3, as DNA: TGTGCCATCAGTGAGCCGGCAGCGGGAGCCTACAATGAGCACTTCTTC.

In this sample, this clonotype turned up many times. The chain carries TRBV19 and TRBJ1-1; D is possibly TRBD1 (6 bases). CDR1 LNHDA and CDR2 SQIVND come from the germline V gene (reference sequence). This CDR3 is 11 amino acids long. Between the trimmed V and J ends, which lost 9 bases and 7 bases, there was a span of 12 bases. CDR3 in amino acids: CASIQGIEAFF. DNA of the CDR3: TGTGCCAGCATTCAGGGGATTGAAGCTTTCTTT.

As for this clonotype: At one of its ends the junction is not consistent with the germline gene, which may arise from a read error. The chain couples TRBV11-3 to TRBJ1-5; tentatively, D is TRBD1 (6 bases). This CDR3 comprises 16 residues. Germline-derived CDR1 and CDR2 are SGHNT and YENEEA. CDR3 coding DNA: TGTGCCAGCAGCTATACAGGGTGCTTTAGCAATCAGCTCCAGCATTTT. Its protein is CASSYTGCFSNQLQHF. The variable domain in full, with the rest retrieved from reference TRBV11-3 and TRBJ1-5, is EAGVVQSPRYKIIEKKQPVAFWCNPISGHNTLYWYLQNLGQGPELLIRYENEEAVDDSQLPKDRFSAERLKGVDSTLKIQPAELGDSAVYLCASSYTGCFSNQLQHFGDGTRLSIL.

The chain joins TRBV4-3 to TRBJ2-2; tentatively, D is TRBD1 (6 bases). CDR3 size: 16 residues. Germline loops: CDR1 LGHNA, CDR2 YSLEER. Trimming shortened V by 4 bases and J by 7 bases, and 19 bases separated the two germline ends. CDR3 sequence (DNA): TGCGCCAGCAGCCCATCCGGGTCAGGGGACATCGGGGAGCTGTTTTTT. Its protein product is CASSPSGSGDIGELFF.

This clonotype was seen at least ten times. The chain carries TRBV6-4 and TRBJ2-1; 12 bases line up with TRBD2. Germline-derived CDR1 and CDR2 are MRHNA and SNTAGT. V lost 6 bases, J lost 9 bases, and 6 bases stayed unmatched. The CDR3 has 14 amino acids. The DNA of the CDR3 is TGTGCCAGCAGCCTAGCGGGAGGGTCCGGTGAGCAGTTCTTC. This encodes CASSLAGGSGEQFF.

This chain links TRBV6-2 or TRBV6-3 with TRBJ2-1, with TRBD2 as a possible D gene (6 bases). Germline assignment: CDR1 MNHEY and CDR2 SVGEGT. The CDR3 has 16 residues. The V and J ends lost 6 bases and 7 bases respectively, with 22 bases between them. The CDR3 DNA reads as TGTGCCAGCAGCACCCCTTTGATGGCGGGAAAGAATGAGCAGTTCTTC. Translated, it gives CASSTPLMAGKNEQFF.

Worth noting for this clonotype: The conserved phenylalanine or tryptophan normally closing the CDR3 is absent here, so this likely arose from a read error. This chain uses TRBV7-9 with TRBJ2-6, with D perhaps matching TRBD1 or TRBD2 (5 bases each). CDR1 and CDR2 (germline): SEHNR, FQNEAQ (reference sequence). The V end was cut by 6 bases, the J end by 0 bases, with 15 bases between. The CDR3 is 17 amino acids. The CDR3 sequence: CASRWDGPFSGANVLTL. For the CDR3, the DNA is TGTGCCAGCAGATGGGACGGGCCTTTCTCTGGGGCCAACGTCCTGACTCTC.

Turning to this clonotype: The CDR3 does not end in the conserved phenylalanine or tryptophan, so this is likely a read error. The chain uses TRBV6-6 and TRBJ1-5; D may be TRBD1 (5 bases). Germline V lookup: CDR1 MNHNY, CDR2 SVGAGI (reference sequence). This CDR3 contains 14 residues. In nucleotides, the CDR3 is TGTGCCAGCCAGGGAGGTTTTGGCAATCAGCACCAGCATCTT. It encodes CASQGGFGNQHQHL.

Of note for this clonotype: A read error may produce the germline difference seen at one junction end. The CDR3 DNA follows: TGTGCCAGCAGCTTCCAGACAGTGAACACTGGGGAGCTGTTTTTT. It yields the protein CASSFQTVNTGELFF. The chain carries TRBV13 and TRBJ2-2; tentatively, D is TRBD1 (5 bases). The CDR3 is 15 residues long. CDR1 and CDR2 (germline): PRHDT, FYEKMQ (reference sequence).

About this clonotype itself: A much larger clone sits a single nucleotide away, making a read error possible. The CDR3: CASSRGHWREADTQYF. The CDR3 region has the DNA TGTGCCAGCAGCCGGGGACACTGGAGAGAGGCAGATACGCAGTATTTT. The genes are TRBV7-8 and TRBJ2-3, with D tentatively TRBD1 (6 bases). V was clipped by 5 bases and J by 4 bases, with 19 bases between them. The germline CDR1 and CDR2 sequences are SGHVS and FQNEAQ. The CDR3 extends over 16 amino acids.

Concerning this clonotype: Just one base apart from a much larger clone, this may be a read error. Because it lacks the conserved phenylalanine or tryptophan at the end, this CDR3 is likely a read error. CDR3 bases: TGTGCCATCAGTGAGCCAGGACAGGGTGGTTCACCCCTCCACTAT. Amino acid sequence: CAISEPGQGGSPLHY. The chain uses TRBV10-3 and TRBJ1-6, with 8 nucleotides matching TRBD1. V trimming: 2 bases; J trimming: 9 bases; junction bases outside the gene matches: 6. The CDR3 length is 15 residues. Germline values: CDR1 ENHRY, CDR2 SYGVKD.

The chain links TRBV6-2 or TRBV6-3 to TRBJ2-7; 7 bases are shared with TRBD2. The CDR3 extends over 14 amino acids. Germline assignment: CDR1 MNHEY and CDR2 SVGEGT. Trimming at V came to 8 bases and at J to 11 bases, leaving 18 bases not matched to a gene. The CDR3 coding sequence is TGTGCCAGCGGAAAGCGGGAACCCTCCTATGAGGAGTACTTC. Its translation is CASGKREPSYEEYF.

Points on this clonotype: The CDR3 end shows no conserved phenylalanine or tryptophan, and so a read error is likely. The genes are TRBV4-1 and TRBJ2-5; perhaps TRBD2 as D (7 bases). The germline V gene has CDR1 MGHRA and CDR2 YSYEKL. The CDR3 loop spans 15 amino acids. The CDR3 DNA follows: TGCGCTAGCAGCCAAGAGGAGAGGGGGGGCGAGACCCAGTACTCC. This gives the protein CASSQEERGGETQYS.

Concerning this clonotype itself: This CDR3 is missing its conserved last phenylalanine or tryptophan, likely due to a read error. J is TRBJ1-4 and V is TRBV4-2; 9 nucleotides match TRBD1. The CDR3 extends over 15 amino acids. Germline lookup yields CDR1 LGHNA and CDR2 YNFKEQ. The CDR3 DNA reads TGTGTCATCAGCCAAGATCTAGGGACAGGGAGAAAACTGTTTTCT. Translation: CVISQDLGTGRKLFS.

Comment on this clonotype: Its ends do not fully match the called genes, so a read error is possible. This chain uses TRBV4-2 with TRBJ2-2, with 7 bases fitting TRBD2. The V gene's germline CDR1 is LGHNA and CDR2 YNFKEQ. This CDR3 has 18 residues. The CDR3 loop is CTSKRGGRWDTNTGELFF. CDR3 nucleotide sequence: TGTACCAGCAAGAGGGGCGGGAGATGGGATACTAACACCGGGGAGCTGTTTTTT.